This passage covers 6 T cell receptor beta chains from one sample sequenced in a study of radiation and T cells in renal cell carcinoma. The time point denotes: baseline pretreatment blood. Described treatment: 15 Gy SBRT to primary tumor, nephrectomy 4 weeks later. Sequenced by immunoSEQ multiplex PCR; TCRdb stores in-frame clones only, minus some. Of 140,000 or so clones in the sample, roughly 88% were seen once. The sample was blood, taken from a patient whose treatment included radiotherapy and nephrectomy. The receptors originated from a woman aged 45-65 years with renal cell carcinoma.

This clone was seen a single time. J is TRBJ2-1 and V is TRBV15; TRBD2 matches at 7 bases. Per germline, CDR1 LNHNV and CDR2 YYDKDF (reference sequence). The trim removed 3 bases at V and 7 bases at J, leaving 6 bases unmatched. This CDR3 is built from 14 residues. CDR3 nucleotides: TGTGCCACCAGCAGGGTTACTAGCGTGAATGAGCAGTTCTTC. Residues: CATSRVTSVNEQFF.

The CDR3 loop reads CASSAPSNNYGYTF. For the CDR3, the DNA is TGTGCCAGCAGTGCTCCCAGTAATAACTATGGCTACACCTTC. The gene calls are TRBV2 and TRBJ1-2; D gene unclear. Looked up from germline, CDR1 is SNHLY and CDR2 is FYNNEI. V lost 4 bases, J lost 1 base, and 10 bases lay in between. This CDR3 spans 14 amino acids.

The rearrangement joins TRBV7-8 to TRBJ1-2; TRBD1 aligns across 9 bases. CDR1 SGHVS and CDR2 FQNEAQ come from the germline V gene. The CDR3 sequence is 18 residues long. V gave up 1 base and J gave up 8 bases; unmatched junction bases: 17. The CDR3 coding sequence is TGTGCCAGCAGCTTAGGCACGATAGGGGACAGGGTTTTTGAGGGCTACACCTTC. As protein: CASSLGTIGDRVFEGYTF.

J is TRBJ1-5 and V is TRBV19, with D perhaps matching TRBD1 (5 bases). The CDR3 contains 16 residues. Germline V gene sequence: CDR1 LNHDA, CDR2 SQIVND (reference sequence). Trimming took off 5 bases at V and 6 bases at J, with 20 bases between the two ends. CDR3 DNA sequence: TGTGCCAGTAGTCCGCCGGGACTGATTCCCCCTCAGCCCCAGCATTTT. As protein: CASSPPGLIPPQPQHF. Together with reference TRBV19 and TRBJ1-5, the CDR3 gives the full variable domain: DGGITQSPKYLFRKEGQNVTLSCEQNLNHDAMYWYRQDPGQGLRLIYYSQIVNDFQKGDIAEGYSVSREKKESFPLTVTSAQKNPTAFYLCASSPPGLIPPQPQHFGDGTRLSIL.

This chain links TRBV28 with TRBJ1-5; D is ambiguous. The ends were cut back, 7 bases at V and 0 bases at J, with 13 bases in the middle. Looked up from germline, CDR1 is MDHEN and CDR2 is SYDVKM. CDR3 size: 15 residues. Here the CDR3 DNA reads TGTGCCAGCAAGGAGGAGGTTTATAGCAATCAGCCCCAGCATTTT. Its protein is CASKEEVYSNQPQHF.

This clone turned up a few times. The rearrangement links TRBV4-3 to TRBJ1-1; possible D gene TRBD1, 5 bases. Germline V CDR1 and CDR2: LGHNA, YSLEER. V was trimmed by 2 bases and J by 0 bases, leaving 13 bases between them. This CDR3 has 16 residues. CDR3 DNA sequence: TGCGCCAGCAGCCAACAGGGCGCGGGGCTGAACACTGAAGCTTTCTTT. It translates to CASSQQGAGLNTEAFF.